This T cell receptor beta chain was retrieved from a study of control samples from healthy donors and cancer patients. TCRdb's table, derived via immunoSEQ multiplex PCR, lists solely in-frame clones and lacks some. The table has 100,000 to 150,000 clones, approximately 90% seen once. The CDR3 contains 16 residues. The V gene's germline CDR1 is SGHTS and CDR2 YDEGEE. The J segment lost 2 bases and the V segment lost 1 base, leaving 5 bases of the junction unmatched. The source is a man aged 25 to 40 in good health. The chain uses TRBV5-8 and TRBJ2-2; 7 bases align to TRBD1. The sequenced material came from blood. CDR3 loop: CASSLKGAVNTGELFF. The CDR3 DNA is TGTGCCAGCAGCTTGAAGGGGGCAGTAAACACCGGGGAGCTGTTTTTT.